The sequence of this T cell receptor beta chain was determined in a study of human T cells and chemical hapten exposure (dated by TCRdb to the early 2020s). Context from the whole study: For sensitization, 2% DPC in acetone was applied to a 2 cm by 2 cm area of upper inner arm skin. Throughout the roughly 24-week study period, patients were also given weekly therapeutic DPC doses on the scalp. Patch tests used Finn chambers with 0.01% DPC on the upper back, scored after 6 days by International Contact Dermatitis Research Group standards. Alopecia areata with under or over 50% scalp involvement, alopecia totalis and alopecia universalis were represented in the patient cohort, which was mostly female. Libraries were combined into a pool for sequencing, and differences in TCR yield between samples came mainly from small differences in library volumes within the pool. The study tracked peripheral blood TCR repertoire changes in vivo during primary and secondary sensitization to the hapten diphenylcyclopropenone (DPC) in alopecia patients. Blood samples were taken from patients before sensitization (week 0) and then at 2, 6 and about 24 weeks after DPC sensitization. Nearly 30 alopecia patients gave blood for TCR sequencing at one to four time points (pre-sensitization, 2, 6 and 24 weeks). The full study reports these points: Compared with pre-sensitization or healthy control sets, expanded TCRs formed significantly more large CDR3 similarity clusters, which is consistent with antigen-driven responses. After repeated subsampling, changes were observed in the strength of the expansion versus patch-test correlation and in the threshold at which the correlation became significant. The number of PT1 expanded TCRs positively correlated with patch test score, significant at thresholds 8, 16 and 32 but not 4. DPC sensitization did not change the number of TCRs with a frequency above 1 in 1000, and there was no evidence of changes in global repertoire structure. Alopecia, a presumed autoimmune disease, was present in all patients, so the immune response of the patients might differ from that of healthy individuals.

This clonotype was recorded a few times. It has no known antigen specificity. No quality values exist for individual bases; no much larger clone is one base distant. In the paper's terms, the time point label means: patch test 2, 6 weeks after DPC sensitization. Taken with the paper, the label for treatment or condition translates to: therapeutic diphenylcyclopropenone sensitization with weekly scalp DPC. At every patch-test visit, the blood draw took place before the patch test was put on. Patients were eligible if aged 18 to 70, diagnosed with alopecia and judged suitable for DPC therapy, and pregnant patients were excluded. Total RNA was isolated from unfractionated whole blood collected in Tempus Blood RNA tubes. Spanning cysteine to phenylalanine, the CDR3 consists of 13 amino acids. Left in the record is the CDR3 DNA by itself, 39 bases read in frame from the first base. V drops 4 bases and J drops 2 bases, leaving 7 bases in between.

Library construction relied on RACE. The sequencer listed for this sample is NextSeq 500. Library preparation attached unique molecular identifiers to individual cDNA molecules for quantitative, reproducible TCR counting. From each blood RNA sample, both TCR alpha and TCR beta chains were sequenced. Per the original workflow: The median number of TCRs per sample was roughly 98,000, ranging from about 23,224 to 750,000. The Decombinator software suite was used to annotate V, J and CDR3 in the TCR reads. For the PS versus PT1 abundance plots, all samples were subsampled to the same number of TCRs (28,000). Expanded TCRs were defined as absent before sensitization and observed at least eight times at the 2-week time point. TCRdb itself trimmed the public reads at Q25 with fastp, ran MiXCR and retained productive beta chains. Identical CDR3 protein sequences are pooled into one entry, listed with their most common genes and DNA. What appears here as the V and J calls and clone size reflects TCRdb's work, not the paper's. Counted in this sample were 330,000 or so distinct CDR3 sequences; nearly 6.5% of them appeared once. The top ten clones comprise 5% to 6% of the sample.

Here the chain combines TRBV12-3 or TRBV12-4 and TRBJ2-3; no D gene call is confident. The receptor was isolated from a woman aged 18-29 years with alopecia areata. Some clones in this sample may be carry-over from other donors' samples. Specimen: whole blood, collected in connection with sensitization to the hapten diphenylcyclopropenone (DPC). CDR3 reads: CASSSIPTDTQYF. The DNA reads as follows: TGTGCCAGCAGTTCAATACCCACAGATACGCAGTATTTT.